Listed here are 22 T cell receptor beta chains from one sample, sequenced in a study of early T cells in non-severe SARS-CoV-2 infection. TCRdb recomputed calls from the 5' RACE reads with MiXCR, one row per CDR3 protein. The sample has around 86,000 distinct CDR3 sequences, 14% to 15% seen once. The specimen sequenced was whole blood. The receptors here all came from an adult who was a healthcare worker with PCR-confirmed SARS-CoV-2 infection or an uninfected control (not recorded which).

The chain is built from TRBV11-2 and TRBJ2-5; D is uncertain. This CDR3 contains 13 residues. V lost 1 base, J lost 1 base, and 4 bases lay in between. Germline CDR1 and CDR2: SGHAT and FQNNGV. The CDR3 sequence is CASSLVSQETQYF. As DNA, the CDR3 is TGTGCCAGCAGCTTAGTATCCCAAGAGACCCAGTACTTC.

The rearrangement uses TRBV5-6 and TRBJ2-7; possibly TRBD1 for D (6 bases). The CDR3 sequence is 15 residues long. Trimming removed 0 bases from V and 3 bases from J, with 13 bases in between. Germline CDR1 reads SGHDT; CDR2 reads YYEEEE. CDR3 DNA sequence: TGTGCCAGCAGCTTGGTTGCAGGGACAAGCTACGAGCAGTACGTC. Amino acid sequence: CASSLVAGTSYEQYV.

The chain recombines TRBV20-1 with TRBJ1-3; no clear D gene. Germline V lookup: CDR1 DFQATT, CDR2 SNEGSKA (reference sequence). The CDR3 covers 13 residues. Deletions cut 0 bases from V and 5 bases from J, with 8 bases between. The CDR3 reads CSARDGLRNTIYF. In DNA, the CDR3 is TGCAGTGCTAGAGACGGTCTTCGAAACACCATATATTTT.

This clonotype was seen only a few times. This chain joins TRBV2 and TRBJ2-2; possibly TRBD2 for D (5 bases). Germline-derived CDR1 and CDR2 are SNHLY and FYNNEI. V was cut by 5 bases and J by 4 bases, with 14 bases left in between. CDR3 length: 15 residues. The CDR3 DNA is TGTGCCAGCAGTCTTTCGGGGAAGGGCACCGGGGAGCTGTTTTTT. The encoded protein is CASSLSGKGTGELFF.

The chain employs TRBV5-1 and TRBJ1-1; TRBD1 is a possible D gene (5 bases). Trimming took 5 bases from V and 0 from J, leaving 11 bases between them. The CDR3 runs to 14 residues. CDR1 is SGHRS and CDR2 is YFSETQ in the germline V gene. The CDR3 DNA follows: TGCGCCAGCAGGGGACCACAACTGAACACTGAAGCTTTCTTT. Amino acid sequence: CASRGPQLNTEAFF.

As for this clonotype: A much more abundant neighbour one base away suggests this may be a read error. This sequence joins TRBV6-1 and TRBJ1-6; the match to TRBD1 covers 10 bases. The germline V gene has CDR1 MNHNS and CDR2 SASEGT. J gave up 10 bases and V 4 bases, and 13 bases lay outside the gene matches. This CDR3 has 17 residues. As DNA, the CDR3 is TGTGCCAGCAGTGTTACCCGGACAGGGGGACTTAGATCACCCCTCCACTTT. Its translation is CASSVTRTGGLRSPLHF.

This clonotype has just a few counts. V gene TRBV30 combines with J gene TRBJ1-5; TRBD1 might be the D (5 bases). This CDR3 has 14 residues. The V and J ends lost 2 bases and 2 bases respectively, with 10 bases between them. CDR1 and CDR2 (germline): GTSNPN, SVGIG (reference sequence). The CDR3 here is CAWSRPGGNQPQHF. The CDR3 bases are TGTGCCTGGAGTCGCCCGGGGGGCAATCAGCCCCAGCATTTT.

This clonotype was seen a few times. The V gene is TRBV7-3, the J gene TRBJ2-5, with D uncertain. With 6 bases removed from V and 3 bases from J, the gap between germline ends came to 11 bases. This CDR3 has 13 residues. Germline CDR1 and CDR2: SGHTA and FQGTGA. The CDR3 is CASSRILKETQYF. DNA of the CDR3: TGTGCCAGCAGTCGGATATTAAAAGAGACCCAGTACTTC.

This clonotype has ten or more counts. The rearrangement links TRBV13 to TRBJ2-2; TRBD1 matches 9 bases. V dropped 4 bases and J dropped 6; count of bases not matched to a gene: 3. The CDR3 has 14 amino acids. CDR1 PRHDT and CDR2 FYEKMQ come from the germline V gene (reference sequence). CDR3 nucleotides: TGTGCCAGCAGCTCGACAGGGGGTGCCGGGGAGCTGTTTTTT. Its protein is CASSSTGGAGELFF.

In its sample, this clonotype was seen many times. This CDR3 is CSASGTDYGYTF. The CDR3 bases are TGCAGCGCAAGCGGGACGGACTATGGCTACACCTTC. V and J are TRBV29-1 and TRBJ1-2; D is possibly TRBD1 (5 bases). Germline V gene lookup returns CDR1 SQVTM and CDR2 ANQGSEA. Trimming took 7 bases from V and 3 from J, leaving 12 bases between them. The CDR3 has 12 amino acids.

The genes are TRBV4-1 and TRBJ2-1; possibly TRBD1 for D (6 bases). V lost 5 bases and J 9 bases, leaving 23 bases between the germline ends. The CDR3 runs to 16 residues. Germline CDR1 reads MGHRA; CDR2 reads YSYEKL. The CDR3 region has the DNA TGCGCCAGCAGCACCCCACAGGGTCCCTTACGTAGTGAGCAGTTCTTC. Amino acid sequence: CASSTPQGPLRSEQFF.

J is TRBJ1-1 and V is TRBV29-1, with 7 bases that match TRBD1. The germline gives CDR1 SQVTM, CDR2 ANQGSEA. The CDR3 spans 13 residues. V lost 6 bases to trimming and J lost 3 bases; unmatched junction nucleotides: 7. The CDR3 DNA reads TGCAGCGTAAAAGGACAGGTTTACACTGAAGCTTTCTTT. Its protein product is CSVKGQVYTEAFF. Full variable domain (remainder filled in from reference TRBV29-1 and TRBJ1-1): SAVISQKPSRDICQRGTSLTIQCQVDSQVTMMFWYRQQPGQSLTLIATANQGSEATYESGFVIDKFPISRPNLTFSTLTVSNMSPEDSSIYLCSVKGQVYTEAFFGQGTRLTVV.

This clonotype showed up just a few times. The chain employs TRBV15 and TRBJ1-1; TRBD1 matches at 7 bases. Losses at the gene ends were 3 bases for V and 1 base for J; bases not matched to a gene: 2. The CDR3 is 14 amino acids. CDR1 and CDR2 from the germline V gene are LNHNV and YYDKDF (reference sequence). Here the CDR3 reads CATSSQGGNTEAFF. Here the CDR3 DNA reads TGTGCCACCAGCAGCCAGGGGGGGAACACTGAAGCTTTCTTT.

There are a few counts of this clonotype. This sequence joins TRBV7-2 and TRBJ2-2; 7 bases are a match to TRBD1. This CDR3 contains 17 residues. CDR1 is SGHTA, CDR2 FQGNSA, per germline. J lost 5 bases, V lost 10 bases, and 19 bases had no gene match. CDR3 in DNA: TGTGCCACCCGACAACGAACAGGGGTCCTTGCGACCGGGGAGCTGTTTTTT. Encoded protein: CATRQRTGVLATGELFF.

The chain recombines TRBV29-1 with TRBJ2-5; D gene uncertain. Deletions cut 3 bases from V and 2 bases from J, with 10 bases between. CDR3 length: 13 amino acids. Germline assignment: CDR1 SQVTM and CDR2 ANQGSEA. CDR3 sequence reads: CSVESGDQETQYF. CDR3 bases: TGCAGCGTTGAGTCTGGGGATCAAGAGACCCAGTACTTC. The complete variable domain, with remaining parts taken from reference TRBV29-1 and TRBJ2-5, reads SAVISQKPSRDICQRGTSLTIQCQVDSQVTMMFWYRQQPGQSLTLIATANQGSEATYESGFVIDKFPISRPNLTFSTLTVSNMSPEDSSIYLCSVESGDQETQYFGPGTRLLVL.

This clonotype was seen at least ten times. The rearrangement links TRBV13 to TRBJ1-1; D is uncertain. Trimming stripped 2 bases from V and 3 bases from J, with 4 bases between. The CDR3 runs 12 residues. The germline V gene has CDR1 PRHDT and CDR2 FYEKMQ (reference sequence). The chain's CDR3 is CASSLRDTEAFF. DNA of the CDR3: TGTGCCAGCAGCTTACGGGACACTGAAGCTTTCTTT.

The table lists this clonotype with many counts. The chain couples TRBV6-1 to TRBJ2-7; TRBD1 agrees at 7 bases. Germline V lookup: CDR1 MNHNS, CDR2 SASEGT. The CDR3 spans 13 residues. The V gene end was trimmed by 4 bases and the J gene end by 3 bases; junction bases not matched to a gene: 3. For the CDR3, the DNA is TGTGCCAGCAGTGGGAGGACAGGCTACGAGCAGTACGTC. Translated: CASSGRTGYEQYV.

V gene TRBV30 combines with J gene TRBJ1-4; 7 bases match TRBD1. The V gene's germline CDR1 is GTSNPN and CDR2 SVGIG (reference sequence). The CDR3 covers 15 residues. The V gene end was trimmed by 6 bases and the J gene end by 0 bases; junction bases not matched to a gene: 7. CDR3 sequence (DNA): TGTGCCTGCCTGACAGGGTGGGCAACTAATGAAAAACTGTTTTTT. Protein product: CACLTGWATNEKLFF.

The chain is built from TRBV29-1 and TRBJ2-1; the D call may be TRBD1 or TRBD2 (5 bases each). V was cut by 4 bases and J by 5 bases, with 9 bases left in between. The length of the CDR3 is 12 residues. Germline loops: CDR1 SQVTM, CDR2 ANQGSEA. The CDR3 DNA reads TGCAGCGTTGTCTGGGGGAACAATGAGCAGTTCTTC. Protein: CSVVWGNNEQFF.

V is TRBV21-1 and J is TRBJ2-7; TRBD1, the table's D call, lacks a check against the DNA. TRBV21-1 is a known pseudogene. The CDR3 runs to 17 residues. CDR3 DNA sequence: TGTGCCAGCAGCAAAGGCGGGCGCAGGACAGCAGGAAAGAGGCTGTACGTC. This translates into CASSKGGRRTAGKRLYV.

This rearrangement joins TRBV7-3 to TRBJ2-5; D is possibly TRBD2 (6 bases). The germline gives CDR1 SGHTA, CDR2 FQGTGA. The CDR3 runs 15 residues. V was cut by 2 bases and J by 6 bases, with 16 bases left in between. CDR3 loop: CASSLEASVLKTQYF. In DNA, the CDR3 is TGTGCCAGCAGCTTAGAAGCTAGCGTCTTGAAGACCCAGTACTTC. Filled out from reference TRBV7-3 and TRBJ2-5, the complete variable domain reads GAGVSQTPSNKVTEKGKYVELRCDPISGHTALYWYRQSLGQGPEFLIYFQGTGAADDSGLPNDRFFAVRPEGSVSTLKIQRTERGDSAVYLCASSLEASVLKTQYFGPGTRLLVL.

The chain links TRBV2 to TRBJ1-5; 7 nucleotides line up with TRBD1. V shed 6 bases and J 6 bases; nucleotides not matched to a gene: 11. Looked up from germline, CDR1 is SNHLY and CDR2 is FYNNEI. CDR3 length: 15 amino acids. In DNA, the CDR3 is TGTGCCAGCAGCTCACGACAGGGAATAGGTCAGCCCCAGCATTTT. This translates into CASSSRQGIGQPQHF.